This TCR beta chain was recorded in a study of OX40 agonist ivuxolimab in advanced cancers. This table comes from immunoSEQ multiplex PCR, and its TCRdb copy is limited to in-frame clones, with some not included. Altogether 70,000 to 95,000 clones are present, more than 90% being singletons, with the ten largest covering more than 5.5%. This specimen was CD4+ or CD8+ T cells sorted from blood, taken in a trial of the OX40 agonist ivuxolimab. This clonotype was sampled from an adult with an advanced solid tumor such as melanoma, head and neck, liver or kidney cancer.

This CDR3 reads CAWWASGSYEQYF. The CDR3 DNA follows: TGTGCCTGGTGGGCTAGCGGGAGTTACGAGCAGTACTTC. The chain carries TRBV30 and TRBJ2-7; 10 bases agree with TRBD2. CDR1 and CDR2 from the germline V gene are GTSNPN and SVGIG (reference sequence). V lost 5 bases, J lost 4 bases, and 5 bases stayed unmatched. This CDR3 region has 13 residues. Supplemented by reference TRBV30 and TRBJ2-7, the full variable domain reads SQTIHQWPATLVQPVGSPLSLECTVEGTSNPNLYWYRQAAGRGLQLLFYSVGIGQISSEVPQNLSASRPQDRQFILSSKKLLLSDSGFYLCAWWASGSYEQYFGPGTRLTVT.